The 8 T cell receptor beta chains below come from one sample, sequenced in a study of blood T cell repertoires in COVID-19. Sequenced by immunoSEQ multiplex PCR; TCRdb stores in-frame clones only, minus some. This repertoire shows about 300,000 clones, roughly 89% found once; its top ten account for under 3%. Sample: PBMCs or T cells enriched from blood (not recorded which). These receptors were taken from a woman aged 45-65 years who had been exposed to COVID-19.

The CDR3: CAWSTSGTKYQPQHF. The CDR3 DNA reads TGTGCCTGGAGTACTTCCGGGACAAAGTATCAGCCCCAGCATTTT. The rearrangement links TRBV30 to TRBJ1-5; D perhaps matches TRBD1 (6 bases). The germline V gene encodes CDR1 GTSNPN and CDR2 SVGIG (reference sequence). Trimming cost V 2 bases and J 5 bases, with 16 bases left between them. This CDR3 spans 15 amino acids.

In this sample, this clone turned up once. The chain combines TRBV5-5 with TRBJ2-2, with 7 nucleotides matching TRBD1. Germline trimming cut 3 bases from V and 2 bases from J; bases unmatched to any gene: 7. The CDR3 length is 16 residues. The germline V gene has CDR1 SGHKS and CDR2 YYEKEE (reference sequence). The CDR3 DNA is TGTGCCAGCAGCTGGCAGACAGGGAGTAACACCGGGGAGCTGTTTTTT. Protein product: CASSWQTGSNTGELFF. The complete variable domain, with remaining parts taken from reference TRBV5-5 and TRBJ2-2, reads DAGVTQSPTHLIKTRGQQVTLRCSPISGHKSVSWYQQVLGQGPQFIFQYYEKEERGRGNFPDRFSARQFPNYSSELNVNALLLGDSALYLCASSWQTGSNTGELFFGEGSRLTVL.

The chain is built from TRBV5-4 and TRBJ1-6; D possibly corresponds to TRBD1 (6 bases). Deletions cut 4 bases from V and 8 bases from J, with 22 bases between. CDR1 and CDR2 from the germline V gene are SGHNT and YYREEE (reference sequence). CDR3 length: 17 residues. The CDR3, as DNA: TGTGCCAGCAGCAATACAGGGCCCCGCAGGGCTGATTCACCCCTCCACTTT. This translates into CASSNTGPRRADSPLHF.

The V call is TRBV28, the J call TRBJ1-5, with D possibly TRBD1 on 6 matching bases. The germline V and J ends were trimmed by 5 bases and 2 bases, with 10 bases remaining between them. CDR1 is MDHEN and CDR2 is SYDVKM in the germline V gene. The CDR3 sequence is 14 residues long. CDR3 bases: TGTGCCAGCAGTGTTGGGGGCGGCAATCAGCCCCAGCATTTT. Translation: CASSVGGGNQPQHF.

The chain links TRBV19 to TRBJ1-6; 8 positions agree with TRBD1. Germline values: CDR1 LNHDA, CDR2 SQIVND (reference sequence). The CDR3 loop spans 14 amino acids. J was trimmed by 8 bases and V by 2 bases; bases with no gene match: 2. CDR3 sequence: CASSIRTGYSPLHF. The CDR3, as DNA: TGTGCCAGTAGTATACGGACAGGGTATTCACCCCTCCACTTT.

The V call is TRBV19, the J call TRBJ2-7; D possibly corresponds to TRBD1 (6 bases). Trimming stripped 3 bases from V and 2 bases from J, with 14 bases between. This CDR3 is 15 amino acids long. Germline CDR1 LNHDA, CDR2 SQIVND (reference sequence). The CDR3: CASSIESRGAYEQYF. DNA for the CDR3: TGTGCCAGTAGTATTGAGAGCAGGGGAGCCTACGAGCAGTACTTC.

The chain combines TRBV27 with TRBJ1-1; D may be TRBD1 (6 bases). The CDR3 runs to 15 residues. V gave up 5 bases and J gave up 4 bases, with 17 bases separating them. Germline-derived CDR1 and CDR2 are MNHEY and SMNVEV (reference sequence). The CDR3 nucleotides are TGTGCCAGCAGTGCCTCCGGGGGGCACGGCACTGAAGCTTTCTTT. This sequence encodes CASSASGGHGTEAFF.

The chain combines TRBV9 with TRBJ2-3; unclear D gene. CDR1 is SGDLS and CDR2 is YYNGEE in the germline V gene. The CDR3 is 13 residues long. V was shortened by 3 bases and J by 6 bases, with 11 bases between the two germline ends. Here the CDR3 DNA reads TGTGCCAGCAGCGCTGCCCAACGGGATACGCAGTATTTT. Encoded protein: CASSAAQRDTQYF.